Below, one TCR beta chain is given with its context. Its antigen remains unknown. Donors comprised healthy HIV-negative adults lacking recent acute infections or vaccinations. The data stem from a study of shared clonotypes between healthy human individuals. Overall study context: There were three CD4 naive, three CD4 memory, two CD8 naive and one CD8 memory plates per donor. Regarding the study as a whole: On the whole, naive subsets had larger estimated richness than memory subsets had. Clonotype sharing among donors likely depends on sequencing depth.

Libraries were prepared by immunoSEQ multiplex PCR; TCRdb keeps only in-frame clonotypes and omits some of them. The sample shows around 1,000,000 clones, approximately 77% of them seen only once. Trimming pared 4 bases from V and 4 bases from J, leaving 13 bases between. CDR3 length equals 14 residues. Looked up from germline, CDR1 is SGHAT and CDR2 is FQNNGV. This rearrangement joins TRBV11-2 to TRBJ1-2; tentative D call: TRBD1 (5 bases). The clonotype originates from a young man in good health. Some clones in this sample may be carry-over from other donors' samples. Sequenced sample: memory CD4+ T cells from PBMCs. Sample subset: CD45RA-negative fraction. The CDR3 DNA reads TGTGCCAGCAGCTCGGGGCAGCAAAGCTATGGCTACACCTTC. Its translation is CASSSGQQSYGYTF.